This T cell receptor (beta chain) was documented in a study of T cell responses to AZD1222 COVID-19 vaccine. The study's findings and limits: The study identified only 6 or 7 AZD1222 recipients as seropositive at baseline. Among vaccine-associated CD4 TCRs, coverage spanned spike, with dominance at 160-218 and 743-854.

Repertoires were generated with immunoSEQ multiplex PCR, while TCRdb's copy carries only in-frame clones and drops some. Here the sample spans about 140,000 clones, roughly 91% being singletons. Per germline, CDR1 LNHDA and CDR2 SQIVND (reference sequence). CDR3 size: 13 residues. With 9 bases removed from V and 13 bases from J, the gap between germline ends came to 24 bases. As for this clone: Its antigen remains unidentified.

The genes are TRBV19 and TRBJ1-2; D gene unclear. The sequence was collected from an adult in good health. Sequences were derived from peripheral blood, sampled on day 0 of AZD1222 vaccination. The CDR3 DNA is TGTGCCAGGCTCGAACGGCAATGTACAAGTCCCACCTTC. As protein: CARLERQCTSPTF.